This T cell receptor beta chain was sequenced in a study of OX40 agonist ivuxolimab in advanced cancers. With respect to the entire study: Ivuxolimab, which targeted the costimulatory receptor OX40 (CD134), was an agonistic, fully human IgG2 monoclonal antibody. Intravenous ivuxolimab was administered to patients every 2 weeks at six dose levels: 0.01, 0.1, 0.3, 1.5, 3 and 10 mg/kg. Of the approximately 50 dose-escalation patients, hepatocellular carcinoma was present in about 20, melanoma in roughly 15, renal cell carcinoma in 9 and head and neck cancer in 9. In the dose-escalation cohort, roughly four fifths of patients were male, and the mean age was approximately 60 years, with a range of roughly 20 to 80. Patients were allowed to have had prior anti-PD-1, anti-PD-L1 or anti-CTLA-4 therapy, and 40% to 45% of the dose-escalation patients had been treated with checkpoint inhibitors. Partial responses occurred in three dose-escalation patients: two with cutaneous melanoma and one with hepatocellular carcinoma. Peripheral TCRbeta sequencing was intended to test whether TCR sequence diversity was altered and clonal T-cell expansion was caused by ivuxolimab. The monotherapy dose-escalation portion (N ≈ 57 patients) of the phase I ivuxolimab trial is reported in the paper. What the study reported, not specific to this receptor: After ivuxolimab, more expanded clones were found on average in CD8+ T cells than in CD4+ T cells. Low levels of normalized T-cell clonal expansion were also shown by some nonresponding patients. Clonal expansion of both CD4+ and CD8+ blood T cells was observed from baseline to week 6 at doses 0.1 to 3.0 mg/kg. In partial responders in the 0.1-3.0 mg/kg groups, normalized peripheral clonal expansion was found to be among the lowest, especially among CD8+ T cells. The antigen specificity of the clonally expanded peripheral T cells was not determined.

Turning to this clone: Its antigen is still unknown. No base qualities exist here, and no much larger clone lies one base off it.

Patients with autoimmune disease history or receiving systemic immunosuppression were excluded from the trial. Peripheral blood for TCR sequencing was collected from all dose cohorts at baseline, on cycle 4 day 1, and on cycle 7 day 1. The samples were taken from a phase I, first-in-human, multicenter, open-label dose-escalation trial of ivuxolimab. Adults with locally advanced or metastatic head and neck squamous cell, hepatocellular, melanoma or renal cell carcinoma were enrolled in the trial. Before TCR sequencing, CD4+ T cells and CD8+ T cells were sorted from peripheral blood as separate populations. Reading the germline V gene gives CDR1 SNHLY and CDR2 FYNNEI. Spanning cysteine to phenylalanine, the CDR3 consists of 13 amino acids. Only the CDR3 region is kept as DNA, spanning 39 bases read in frame from base 1. V drops 7 bases and J drops 3 bases, leaving 11 bases in between. To sequence the TCRbeta CDR3 region, genomic DNA was isolated from the sorted cells. TCRbeta CDR3 regions were sequenced using the immunoSEQ Assay. TCRdb obtained this table from immuneACCESS and retained in-frame rearrangements with V and J assigned. These tables miss some clones; where compared with another copy, unresolved V genes account for less than half of the shortfall, and the remainder is unexplained. The sample table shows 40,000 to 50,000 clones, and just under 90% are seen once. The ten largest account for about 40% of the sample.

The chain couples TRBV2 to TRBJ2-3; no confident D gene assignment can be made. Sequenced material: CD4+ or CD8+ T cells sorted from blood, taken in a trial of the OX40 agonist ivuxolimab. The TCR was taken from an adult with an advanced solid tumor such as melanoma, head and neck, liver or kidney cancer. The nucleotide sequence reads as follows: TGTGCCAGCATCCTGGACCGGACAGATACGCAGTATTTT. The resulting protein is CASILDRTDTQYF.